The entry below describes one TCR beta chain. The data were taken from a study of cytomegalovirus exposure and HLA in healthy donors. CDR1 and CDR2 from the germline V gene are LNHDA and SQIVND (reference sequence). CDR3 length: 13 residues. V dropped 3 bases and J dropped 7 bases, with 12 bases sitting between them. 13 Jbeta primers and 60 Vbeta primers were used for the PCR. Data came from immunoSEQ multiplex PCR; TCRdb stores just in-frame clones and leaves some out. This sample has approximately 190,000 clones, with roughly 73% found just once. The clonotype was recovered from a woman aged 30 to 39 in good health and CMV-seropositive. The V gene is TRBV19, the J gene TRBJ2-5, with a tentative D call TRBD1 (5 bases). Source material: PBMCs. CDR3 nucleotides: TGTGCCAGTAGTATTGGCCCCCAGGGGACCCAGTACTTC. Protein: CASSIGPQGTQYF.